Listed below are T cell receptor beta chains from one sample, sequenced in a study of control samples from healthy donors and cancer patients. Produced via immunoSEQ multiplex PCR; TCRdb's table is partial and in-frame only. The sample holds about 82,000 clones, around nine tenths seen once. Input material: blood. These receptors were collected from a middle-aged man in good health. Both conserved end residues are part of each CDR3. Each record gives: V gene, J gene, CDR3 protein.

V: TRBV6-2/TRBV6-3; J: TRBJ1-6; CDR3: CASSSYRGNNSPLHF
V: TRBV27; J: TRBJ1-2; CDR3: CASSFFWTGDFYGYTF
V: TRBV5-1; J: TRBJ1-6; CDR3: CASSGEGINSPLHF
V: TRBV7-2; J: TRBJ2-7; CDR3: CASSLETGIKYF
V: TRBV11-2; J: TRBJ1-2; CDR3: CASSHTGGARGYTF
V: TRBV2; J: TRBJ1-6; CDR3: CASSGRQNNSPLHF
V: TRBV5-1; J: TRBJ2-5; CDR3: CASSLAGGLQETQYF
V: TRBV25-1; J: TRBJ1-2; CDR3: CASTSHGRYGYTF
V: TRBV2; J: TRBJ1-5; CDR3: CASSESQPQHF
V: TRBV3-1/TRBV3-2; J: TRBJ2-5; CDR3: CASSQDRIRGETQYF
V: TRBV5-4; J: TRBJ1-6; CDR3: CASSQVSSYNSPLHF
V: TRBV30; J: TRBJ2-1; CDR3: CAWSYLGGSYNEQFF
V: TRBV24-1; J: TRBJ2-7; CDR3: CATKPGPSVEQYF
V: TRBV6-5; J: TRBJ1-2; CDR3: CASRNTGIFYGYTF
V: TRBV21-1; J: TRBJ2-7; CDR3: CASSKSSSLAGASKHYEQYF
V: TRBV21-1; J: TRBJ2-7; CDR3: CASSLPDRVSHEQYF
V: TRBV18; J: TRBJ1-5; CDR3: CASSPTGTGLGNQPQHF
V: TRBV4-1; J: TRBJ2-5; CDR3: CASSQDPWASGEETQYF
V: TRBV30; J: TRBJ2-3; CDR3: CAWSVEGTDTQYF
V: TRBV7-2; J: TRBJ2-3; CDR3: CASRRTSGGARDTQYF
V: TRBV11-3; J: TRBJ2-1; CDR3: CASGAGGSYNEQFF
V: TRBV4-3; J: TRBJ1-1; CDR3: CASSQDWVRGSTEAFF
V: TRBV7-9; J: TRBJ1-1; CDR3: CASSPREGMNTEAFF
V: TRBV5-1; J: TRBJ2-1; CDR3: CASSLRLAGGRSSYNEQFF
V: TRBV12-3/TRBV12-4; J: TRBJ2-3; CDR3: CAGREQDTDTQYF
V: TRBV7-2; J: TRBJ2-5; CDR3: CASSSTGTSGGETQYF
V: TRBV5-4; J: TRBJ1-6; CDR3: CASSLGGQGRSPLHF
V: TRBV4-2; J: TRBJ1-2; CDR3: CASSPLETGYGYTF
V: TRBV27; J: TRBJ1-3; CDR3: CASSLRGLSGNTIYF
V: TRBV18; J: TRBJ1-4; CDR3: CASSPLDRGTTNEKLFF
V: TRBV7-9; J: TRBJ2-5; CDR3: CASSTRTVQETQYF
V: TRBV11-2; J: TRBJ2-2; CDR3: CASSSMPSGGELFF
V: TRBV30; J: TRBJ1-3; CDR3: CAWSIPTTNSGNTIYF
V: TRBV7-9; J: TRBJ2-7; CDR3: CASSQGQLYEQYF
V: TRBV6-1; J: TRBJ1-2; CDR3: CASSEARGYGYTF
V: TRBV27; J: TRBJ2-6; CDR3: CASGRFDSGANVLTF
V: TRBV19; J: TRBJ1-5; CDR3: CASGTLDRVLLRNQPQHF
V: TRBV2; J: TRBJ1-2; CDR3: CASRVGIANGYTF
V: TRBV4-3; J: TRBJ1-2; CDR3: CASSGRLGGIFAF
V: TRBV1; J: TRBJ2-7; CDR3: CTSRGLAGKLYEQYF
V: TRBV11-1; J: TRBJ1-4; CDR3: CASSLQGSGNEKLFF
V: TRBV5-6; J: TRBJ1-2; CDR3: CASSLTPLGSYGYTF
V: TRBV5-6; J: TRBJ2-1; CDR3: CASSLRDRYYNEQFF
V: TRBV6-5; J: TRBJ2-4; CDR3: CASSHPPDRGTIQYF
V: TRBV6-6; J: TRBJ2-7; CDR3: CASSPPGRKDEQYF
V: TRBV19; J: TRBJ1-5; CDR3: CASSNTLQSQPQHF
V: TRBV7-2; J: TRBJ1-2; CDR3: CASSSDRGSYTF
V: TRBV12-3/TRBV12-4; J: TRBJ1-4; CDR3: CASRQSPNEKLFF
V: TRBV5-1; J: TRBJ2-3; CDR3: CASSTHRGSTDTQYF
V: TRBV9; J: TRBJ1-3; CDR3: CASSVGTGGFSGNTIYF
V: TRBV19; J: TRBJ2-3; CDR3: CASRETGGSYTDTQYF
V: TRBV27; J: TRBJ1-1; CDR3: CASRQGGTEAFF
V: TRBV4-2; J: TRBJ1-6; CDR3: CASSHTTTGNSSPLHF
V: TRBV27; J: TRBJ2-2; CDR3: CASSRDSFGELFF
V: TRBV12-3/TRBV12-4; J: TRBJ1-1; CDR3: CASSPGSEAFF
V: TRBV3-1/TRBV3-2; J: TRBJ1-2; CDR3: CASSLIPKGGEGYTF
V: TRBV19; J: TRBJ1-5; CDR3: CASSKPGVSNQPQHF
V: TRBV6-5; J: TRBJ1-1; CDR3: CASSPGGMNTEAFF
V: TRBV7-9; J: TRBJ1-1; CDR3: CASSPRRLGGEAFF